This T cell receptor (beta chain) originates from a study of cytomegalovirus exposure and HLA in healthy donors. Study-level results: Cytomegalovirus-associated status was assigned to about 170 TCR beta chains.

This clone was seen a few times. Its cognate antigen is unknown. Trimming pared 5 bases from V and 1 base from J, leaving 14 bases between. Per the germline V gene, CDR1 is MNHNS and CDR2 is SASEGT. The CDR3 has 15 amino acids. In the PCR, 60 Vbeta and 13 Jbeta primers were used. Sequenced by immunoSEQ multiplex PCR; TCRdb stores in-frame clones only, minus some. The sample yields 100,000 to 150,000 clones, about 10% seen once. This TCR came from a woman aged 18-30 years in good health and CMV-seropositive. The gene calls are TRBV6-1 and TRBJ1-2, with D tentatively TRBD1 (5 bases). Specimen: PBMCs. This CDR3 reads CASSSRGGGNYGYTF. The CDR3 DNA follows: TGTGCCAGCAGTTCTCGGGGGGGAGGTAACTATGGCTACACCTTC.